The TCR beta chain described here comes from a study of shared clonotypes between healthy human individuals. Study-wide results and limits: Only blood underwent sampling, and tissue repertoires likely differ.

TCRdb's table, derived via immunoSEQ multiplex PCR, lists solely in-frame clones and lacks some. The sample holds 2 million to 2.5 million clones; approximately 94% are singletons and the top ten take around 0.13%. From germline, CDR1 is SGHVS and CDR2 FNYEAQ. The CDR3 totals 17 residues. The V and J ends lost 0 bases and 4 bases, in that order; junction bases with no gene match: 6. Concerning this clone itself: Its antigen is undetermined.

The material sequenced was naive CD4+ T cells sorted from blood. Subset given: CD45RA+ positively selected. The V and J genes are TRBV7-6 and TRBJ2-3; 11 bases match TRBD2. The clonotype originates from a man aged 18 to 30 in good health. The CDR3 region is CASSLALAGGFPDTQYF. CDR3 in DNA: TGTGCCAGCAGCTTAGCTCTAGCGGGGGGATTCCCAGATACGCAGTATTTT.